One and the same sample provided the 21 T cell receptor beta chains below, sequenced in a study of cytomegalovirus exposure and HLA in healthy donors. A multiplex PCR was run with 60 Vbeta primers and 13 Jbeta primers. The table came from immunoSEQ multiplex PCR; TCRdb's copy has only in-frame clones and leaves some out. The repertoire holds 100,000 or so clones, with around three quarters as singletons. Source material: PBMCs. These receptors all stem from a human donor in good health.

The V gene is TRBV7-9, the J gene TRBJ2-5, with D maybe TRBD2 (5 bases). The germline V and J ends were trimmed by 4 bases and 9 bases, with 9 bases remaining between them. CDR1 is SEHNR and CDR2 is FQNEAQ in the germline V gene (reference sequence). The CDR3 has 11 amino acids. In DNA, the CDR3 is TGTGCCAGCAGCTCCGGGGTTTCCCAGTACTTC. Protein sequence: CASSSGVSQYF.

This chain joins TRBV27 and TRBJ2-1; 13 bases match TRBD2. Germline assignment: CDR1 MNHEY and CDR2 SMNVEV (reference sequence). CDR3 length equals 17 residues. V was clipped by 3 bases and J by 10 bases; unmatched bases: 12. Here the CDR3 reads CASSFLTSGRAGLEQFF. For the CDR3, the DNA is TGTGCCAGCAGTTTTTTAACTAGCGGGAGGGCCGGCCTAGAGCAGTTCTTC.

V usage is TRBV7-6 and J usage is TRBJ2-2, with 8 bases identical to TRBD2. V was clipped by 3 bases and J by 0 bases; unmatched bases: 3. The CDR3 extends over 16 amino acids. CDR1 and CDR2 from the germline V gene are SGHVS and FNYEAQ. The CDR3 loop is CASSFLAGSNTGELFF. The CDR3 DNA reads TGTGCCAGCAGCTTTCTAGCGGGCTCGAACACCGGGGAGCTGTTTTTT.

This chain connects TRBV7-2 to TRBJ1-6, with D uncertain. Germline V gene lookup returns CDR1 SGHTA and CDR2 FQGNSA. This CDR3 has 15 amino acids. Between the trimmed V and J ends, which lost 5 bases and 7 bases, there was a span of 15 bases. The CDR3 DNA is TGTGCCAGCAGCCCGACGTCTTCGGGAAATTCACCCCTCCACTTT. As protein: CASSPTSSGNSPLHF.

This rearrangement joins TRBV7-8 to TRBJ1-4; 8 nucleotides line up with TRBD1. There are 15 residues in the CDR3. Germline CDR1 and CDR2: SGHVS and FQNEAQ. V gave up 5 bases and J gave up 4 bases; unmatched junction bases: 6. CDR3 sequence: CASSPRTGSNEKLFF. For the CDR3, the DNA is TGTGCCAGCAGCCCGCGGACAGGGAGTAATGAAAAACTGTTTTTT.

This sequence joins TRBV7-2 and TRBJ2-2; 10 bases map to TRBD1. CDR3 length: 15 residues. J lost 6 bases, V lost 5 bases, and 6 bases had no gene match. Germline V gives CDR1 SGHTA, CDR2 FQGNSA. This CDR3 is CASSSTGQGSGELFF. For the CDR3, the DNA is TGTGCCAGCAGCAGTACGGGACAGGGGTCCGGGGAGCTGTTTTTT. The complete variable domain, with remaining parts taken from reference TRBV7-2 and TRBJ2-2, reads GAGVSQSPSNKVTEKGKDVELRCDPISGHTALYWYRQSLGQGLEFLIYFQGNSAPDKSGLPSDRFSAERTGGSVSTLTIQRTQQEDSAVYLCASSSTGQGSGELFFGEGSRLTVL.

This clone was observed a few times. The V and J genes are TRBV5-6 and TRBJ2-6, with D maybe TRBD1 (5 bases). Trimming shortened V by 3 bases and J by 2 bases, and 6 bases separated the two germline ends. The CDR3 spans 14 residues. Germline assignment: CDR1 SGHDT and CDR2 YYEEEE. The CDR3 region is CASSSQAGANVLTF. Here the CDR3 DNA reads TGTGCCAGCAGCTCACAGGCTGGGGCCAACGTCCTGACTTTC. Supplemented by reference TRBV5-6 and TRBJ2-6, the full variable domain reads DAGVTQSPTHLIKTRGQQVTLRCSPKSGHDTVSWYQQALGQGPQFIFQYYEEEERQRGNFPDRFSGHQFPNYSSELNVNALLLGDSALYLCASSSQAGANVLTFGAGSRLTVL.

This chain connects TRBV20-1 to TRBJ2-1; TRBD2 is a possible D gene (6 bases). This CDR3 is built from 11 residues. The germline gives CDR1 DFQATT, CDR2 SNEGSKA (reference sequence). With 5 bases removed from V and 10 bases from J, the gap between germline ends came to 12 bases. The CDR3 coding sequence is TGCAGTGCTCCCGGGGGTGCCGAGCAGTTCTTC. It is translated as CSAPGGAEQFF.

This clone was counted a single time. The rearrangement uses TRBV6-1 and TRBJ1-2; D is uncertain. The germline CDR1 and CDR2 sequences are MNHNS and SASEGT. The CDR3 length is 13 residues. The ends were cut back, 2 bases at V and 0 bases at J, with 4 bases in the middle. The CDR3 loop reads CASSESANYGYTF. The DNA of the CDR3 is TGTGCCAGCAGTGAATCGGCTAACTATGGCTACACCTTC.

This clone was counted once. This chain links TRBV2 with TRBJ2-5, with D possibly TRBD2 on 6 matching bases. The CDR3 is 15 amino acids. Germline V CDR1 and CDR2: SNHLY, FYNNEI. The V end lost 8 bases, the J end lost 5 bases, and 21 bases lay between the germline ends. CDR3 nucleotide sequence: TGTGCCAGCTCAATGGCGGGGCAGGGCGAGGAGACCCAGTACTTC. Its protein product is CASSMAGQGEETQYF.

This clone was picked up one time. This chain joins TRBV4-1 and TRBJ2-2, with D perhaps matching TRBD1 (5 bases). Germline loops: CDR1 MGHRA, CDR2 YSYEKL. The CDR3 is 16 amino acids. The V end was cut by 5 bases, the J end by 6 bases, with 19 bases between. The CDR3 loop is CASSLVTPEGAGELFF. The CDR3 DNA reads TGCGCCAGCAGCTTAGTGACTCCCGAAGGGGCCGGGGAGCTGTTTTTT.

The chain recombines TRBV6-5 with TRBJ2-7; no clear D. The V end was cut by 6 bases, the J end by 2 bases, with 5 bases between. Germline lookup yields CDR1 MNHEY and CDR2 SVGAGI. The CDR3 runs to 11 residues. CDR3 sequence reads: CASSRAYEQYF. The CDR3, as DNA: TGTGCCAGCAGCCGCGCCTACGAGCAGTACTTC.

The chain uses TRBV15 and TRBJ2-7; TRBD1 agrees at 7 bases. CDR1 and CDR2 (germline): LNHNV, YYDKDF (reference sequence). CDR3 length: 13 residues. V shed 4 bases, J shed 6 bases, and the junction held 6 bases outside the gene matches. The CDR3 DNA reads as TGTGCCACCAGCACAGACAGGGCTGGCGAGCAGTACTTC. Translating gives CATSTDRAGEQYF. The entire variable domain, with the rest obtained from reference TRBV15 and TRBJ2-7, is as follows: DAMVIQNPRYQVTQFGKPVTLSCSQTLNHNVMYWYQQKSSQAPKLLFHYYDKDFNNEADTPDNFQSRRPNTSFCFLDIRSPGLGDTAMYLCATSTDRAGEQYFGPGTRLTVT.

The sample holds a few counts of this clone. This chain uses TRBV6-5 with TRBJ1-4, with a weak D call TRBD1 (5 bases). Germline values: CDR1 MNHEY, CDR2 SVGAGI. The V end lost 4 bases, the J end lost 7 bases, and 19 bases lay between the germline ends. This CDR3 is built from 16 residues. In DNA, the CDR3 is TGTGCCAGCAGTTTAAACGTGGGGCTCCGTTCTGAAAAACTGTTTTTT. This codes for CASSLNVGLRSEKLFF.

The V call is TRBV27, the J call TRBJ1-2, with D maybe TRBD1 (5 bases). The CDR3 sequence is 15 residues long. Germline loops: CDR1 MNHEY, CDR2 SMNVEV (reference sequence). Trimming shortened V by 3 bases and J by 4 bases, and 15 bases separated the two germline ends. This CDR3 reads CASSLRGGAAYGYTF. CDR3 nucleotide sequence: TGTGCCAGCAGTTTGCGGGGAGGGGCGGCCTATGGCTACACCTTC.

The V and J genes are TRBV5-1 and TRBJ1-1; 7 bases map to TRBD1. The CDR3 sequence is 15 residues long. From germline, CDR1 is SGHRS and CDR2 YFSETQ. Losses at the gene ends were 3 bases for V and 1 base for J; bases not matched to a gene: 6. CDR3: CASSSRGQQNTEAFF. For the CDR3, the DNA is TGCGCCAGCAGCTCCCGGGGACAGCAGAACACTGAAGCTTTCTTT. Full variable domain (rest looked up from reference TRBV5-1 and TRBJ1-1): KAGVTQTPRYLIKTRGQQVTLSCSPISGHRSVSWYQQTPGQGLQFLFEYFSETQRNKGNFPGRFSGRQFSNSRSEMNVSTLELGDSALYLCASSSRGQQNTEAFFGQGTRLTVV.

This clone was observed a handful of times. A read error may account for a junction end that differs from germline. The chain couples TRBV9 to TRBJ1-6; 8 bases fit TRBD1. The CDR3 length is 14 residues. Germline V CDR1 and CDR2: SGDLS, YYNGEE. CDR3 in amino acids: CASSVKDRDSPLHF. The CDR3 DNA reads TGTGCCAGCAGCGTGAAGGACAGGGATTCGCCCCTCCACTTT.

This chain connects TRBV9 to TRBJ2-7, with 11 positions matching TRBD2. The V segment lost 3 bases and the J segment 5 bases; nucleotides outside the gene matches: 7. Germline V lookup: CDR1 SGDLS, CDR2 YYNGEE. The CDR3 extends over 15 amino acids. CDR3 coding DNA: TGTGCCAGCAGCGCTGGGACTAGCGGTTATAACGAGCAGTACTTC. Protein product: CASSAGTSGYNEQYF.

This chain links TRBV6-6 with TRBJ1-1; D might be TRBD1 (6 bases). The CDR3 runs to 15 residues. V lost 6 bases, J lost 0 bases, and 14 bases lay in between. Germline assignment: CDR1 MNHNY and CDR2 SVGAGI (reference sequence). The CDR3, as DNA: TGTGCCAGCAGGGCCCGCGACAGGTTGAACACTGAAGCTTTCTTT. This sequence encodes CASRARDRLNTEAFF.

The gene calls are TRBV6-5 and TRBJ2-7; TRBD1 matches at 7 bases. The CDR3 has 16 residues. Looked up from germline, CDR1 is MNHEY and CDR2 is SVGAGI. Trimming took 0 bases from V and 1 from J; bases not matched to a gene: 6. The CDR3: CASSYSSDRASYEQYF. CDR3 in DNA: TGTGCCAGCAGTTACTCATCCGACAGGGCTTCCTACGAGCAGTACTTC.

The chain combines TRBV7-9 with TRBJ2-3; D is perhaps TRBD1 (6 bases). The CDR3 loop spans 15 amino acids. The germline V gene has CDR1 SEHNR and CDR2 FQNEAQ (reference sequence). V lost 11 bases and J lost 1, with 19 bases in between. CDR3 sequence: CAGDRGTIGTDTQYF. The CDR3 nucleotides read TGTGCCGGAGACAGAGGGACAATCGGCACAGATACGCAGTATTTT.